The 5 T cell receptor beta chains reported below all come from one sample, sequenced in a study of blood T cell repertoires in COVID-19 (dated by TCRdb to about 2020). Receptors were amplified or captured by the immunoSEQ multiplex PCR assay. What TCRdb holds here is the immuneACCESS table cut down to in-frame rearrangements. Part of the clones is not present; checked against another copy, under half of the missing clones reflect an unresolved V gene, and the others are unexplained. The table for this sample lists roughly 250,000 clones; 85% to 90% of them were counted only once. Jointly, the top ten make up 3% to 4% of the sample. Sequenced sample: peripheral blood. The receptors originated from a woman aged 40-49 years with acute or convalescent COVID-19.

This clone has only one observation. The V gene is TRBV14, the J gene TRBJ1-1, with D unresolved. The CDR3 runs 13 residues. V lost 4 bases, J lost 3 bases, and 9 bases lay in between. Germline values: CDR1 SGHDN, CDR2 FVKESK. The CDR3 is CASSLGLDTEAFF. The CDR3 coding sequence is TGTGCCAGCAGCCTCGGTTTGGACACTGAAGCTTTCTTT.

The rearrangement joins TRBV30 to TRBJ1-6, with D hard to call. V was shortened by 2 bases and J by 7 bases, with 24 bases between the two germline ends. Germline CDR1 and CDR2: GTSNPN and SVGIG (reference sequence). The length of the CDR3 is 18 residues. As DNA, the CDR3 is TGTGCCTGGAGTTCTTCCAGTGTGGCCTTTTCTTGGAATTCACCCCTCCACTTT. This codes for CAWSSSSVAFSWNSPLHF.

This clone was seen just once. The chain has TRBV7-2 and TRBJ2-3, with TRBD1 identical over 7 bases. The germline V gene encodes CDR1 SGHTA and CDR2 FQGNSA. V dropped 6 bases and J dropped 2; count of bases not matched to a gene: 11. The CDR3 totals 16 residues. The CDR3 sequence is CASSSGTASPTDTQYF. The DNA for the CDR3 is TGTGCCAGCAGTTCCGGGACAGCGAGCCCCACAGATACGCAGTATTTT.

The chain has TRBV4-1 and TRBJ2-3, with 7 positions matching TRBD2. The J segment lost 13 bases and the V segment lost 1 base, leaving 20 bases of the junction unmatched. This CDR3 spans 17 amino acids. The V gene's germline CDR1 is MGHRA and CDR2 YSYEKL. CDR3 sequence: CASSQVGQRGFNGRKYF. As DNA, the CDR3 is TGCGCCAGCAGCCAAGTTGGCCAGCGGGGTTTTAACGGACGGAAGTATTTT.

The sample holds one count of this clone. This chain links TRBV11-2 with TRBJ1-2, with 9 bases identical to TRBD1. The CDR3 extends over 15 amino acids. Germline V CDR1 and CDR2: SGHAT, FQNNGV. V was clipped by 5 bases and J by 0 bases; unmatched bases: 4. The CDR3 reads CASSRTGEANYGYTF. CDR3 sequence (DNA): TGTGCCAGCAGCCGGACAGGGGAGGCTAACTATGGCTACACCTTC.